This TCR beta chain was identified during a study of blood T cell repertoires in COVID-19. It was during active infection that Seattle patients were enrolled and then longitudinally followed. V lost 0 bases to trimming and J lost 1 base, with 9 bases between them. This CDR3 region has 15 residues. Germline CDR1 is MNHEY and CDR2 is SVGAGI. The method was immunoSEQ multiplex PCR; TCRdb's version includes in-frame clones alone and lacks a portion of them. The sample contains 25,000 to 35,000 clones, roughly 86% of which appear only once. V usage is TRBV6-5 and J usage is TRBJ2-5; tentative D call: TRBD1 (5 bases). Material: peripheral blood. This sequence originates from a man between 60 and 70 years old with COVID-19, enrolled during active disease. The CDR3 sequence is CASSYSGQGQETQYF. CDR3 coding DNA: TGTGCCAGCAGTTACTCAGGGCAGGGCCAAGAGACCCAGTACTTC.